This section outlines one T cell receptor (beta chain) sequence together with its context. Combining a sample-barcoded 5' primer with a J-beta primer mix, a second PCR ran for roughly 7 to 12 cycles. TCRdb re-analysed the 5' RACE reads in MiXCR, keeping a single row per CDR3 protein. Among approximately 360,000 distinct CDR3 sequences listed, roughly half were seen once. The sample comes from a study of blood T cells in healthy people across ages. The CDR3 runs to 12 residues. Germline V lookup: CDR1 DFQATT, CDR2 SNEGSKA (reference sequence). V shed 6 bases, J shed 6 bases, and the junction held 6 bases outside the gene matches.

The receptor's source is a man in his 60s in good health. The sequenced material came from blood. The V gene is TRBV20-1, the J gene TRBJ1-2; 8 bases map to TRBD1. The CDR3 nucleotides are TGCAGTGCCACCCAGGGGGCCGATGGCTACACCTTC. Protein product: CSATQGADGYTF.